These 25 T cell receptor beta chains originate from one sample sequenced in a study of radiotherapy plus CTLA-4 blockade in lung cancer. Data came from immunoSEQ multiplex PCR; TCRdb stores just in-frame clones and leaves some out. This sample yields about 98,000 clones, of which approximately 86% are seen a single time; nearly 5% belongs to the top ten. This material consisted of peripheral blood, taken from a patient treated with radiotherapy plus ipilimumab. The receptors originated from a human donor with non-small cell lung cancer that progressed on radiotherapy plus ipilimumab.

This chain links TRBV9 with TRBJ2-2; D could derive from TRBD1 or TRBD2 (5 bases each). Germline V CDR1 and CDR2: SGDLS, YYNGEE. The V end lost 3 bases, the J end lost 6 bases, and 9 bases lay between the germline ends. The CDR3 extends over 13 amino acids. This chain's CDR3 is CASSDRGAGELFF. CDR3 coding DNA: TGTGCCAGCAGCGACCGAGGGGCCGGGGAGCTGTTTTTT.

This clone occurred once. The chain recombines TRBV7-8 with TRBJ1-2; no clear D gene. V shed 1 base and J shed 2 bases, with 20 bases lying between them. CDR1 and CDR2 from the germline V gene are SGHVS and FQNEAQ. This CDR3 contains 18 residues. The CDR3 nucleotides are TGTGCCAGCAGCTTAGGGATGCCGGGGAAGATCGGGAACTATGGCTACACCTTC. It yields the protein CASSLGMPGKIGNYGYTF.

The chain couples TRBV27 to TRBJ1-5, with TRBD1 matching over 7 bases. The CDR3 extends over 15 amino acids. Germline lookup yields CDR1 MNHEY and CDR2 SMNVEV (reference sequence). V shed 5 bases and J 5 bases; nucleotides not matched to a gene: 9. Here the CDR3 DNA reads TGTGCCAGCAGTCTAACCAGGGACAGTTATCAGCCCCAGCATTTT. Its protein product is CASSLTRDSYQPQHF.

This chain joins TRBV6-6 and TRBJ2-7; 8 bases match TRBD2. This CDR3 region has 15 residues. Germline trimming cut 3 bases from V and 3 bases from J; bases unmatched to any gene: 7. CDR1 is MNHNY and CDR2 is SVGAGI in the germline V gene (reference sequence). CDR3 sequence (DNA): TGTGCCAGCAGTTATTCTTTGGGACTAGACTACGAGCAGTACTTC. It specifies CASSYSLGLDYEQYF.

In its sample, this clone was seen once. The chain uses TRBV27 and TRBJ1-1, with 8 bases fitting TRBD1. This CDR3 is 15 amino acids long. Germline-derived CDR1 and CDR2 are MNHEY and SMNVEV (reference sequence). Losses at the gene ends were 7 bases for V and 4 bases for J; bases not matched to a gene: 11. The CDR3 loop reads CASTALRGQSTEAFF. CDR3 in DNA: TGTGCCAGCACCGCCCTCAGGGGGCAGTCCACTGAAGCTTTCTTT.

The chain combines TRBV7-9 with TRBJ1-1; D is unresolved. The germline CDR1 and CDR2 sequences are SEHNR and FQNEAQ (reference sequence). Trimming cost V 7 bases and J 1 base, with 13 bases left between them. The CDR3 loop spans 14 amino acids. In nucleotides, the CDR3 is TGTGCCAGCAACCCCAACGACGAGAACACTGAAGCTTTCTTT. It codes for CASNPNDENTEAFF. The full variable domain, in which reference TRBV7-9 and TRBJ1-1 provide the parts outside the CDR3, is DTGVSQNPRHKITKRGQNVTFRCDPISEHNRLYWYRQTLGQGPEFLTYFQNEAQLEKSRLLSDRFSAERPKGSFSTLEIQRTEQGDSAMYLCASNPNDENTEAFFGQGTRLTVV.

This chain joins TRBV7-3 and TRBJ2-1; 14 nucleotides align to TRBD2. Germline assignment: CDR1 SGHTA and CDR2 FQGTGA. V lost 5 bases to trimming and J lost 3 bases; unmatched junction nucleotides: 3. The CDR3 loop spans 16 amino acids. In DNA form, the CDR3 reads TGTGCCAGCAGCCATGGGACTAGCGGGAGCTACAATGAGCAGTTCTTC. Protein sequence: CASSHGTSGSYNEQFF.

This clone was observed once. CDR3 region: CASLRTSGSDTQYF. The CDR3, as DNA: TGTGCCAGCTTAAGGACTAGCGGGAGCGATACGCAGTATTTT. The rearrangement uses TRBV27 and TRBJ2-3; 13 nucleotides line up with TRBD2. The CDR3 has 14 amino acids. V dropped 8 bases and J dropped 6; count of bases not matched to a gene: 5. Germline CDR1 and CDR2: MNHEY and SMNVEV (reference sequence).

This chain connects TRBV5-1 to TRBJ2-2; 10 bases are a match to TRBD2. With V trimmed by 1 base and J by 0 bases, 3 bases remained unmatched. The V gene's germline CDR1 is SGHRS and CDR2 YFSETQ. This CDR3 has 17 residues. CDR3 loop: CASSLRLAGANTGELFF. The CDR3 DNA reads as TGCGCCAGCAGCTTGAGGCTAGCGGGAGCGAACACCGGGGAGCTGTTTTTT.

This clone was counted a single time. The rearrangement links TRBV13 to TRBJ2-5; 10 bases agree with TRBD2. V was clipped by 1 base and J by 7 bases; unmatched bases: 3. This CDR3 spans 14 amino acids. Germline CDR1 and CDR2: PRHDT and FYEKMQ (reference sequence). This CDR3 reads CASSLDRLAGTQYF. CDR3 in DNA: TGTGCCAGCAGCTTAGATCGACTAGCGGGGACCCAGTACTTC.

This clone was observed a single time. The rearrangement uses TRBV11-2 and TRBJ2-1; D gene ambiguous. V was clipped by 3 bases and J by 6 bases, with 15 bases between them. Germline V gene sequence: CDR1 SGHAT, CDR2 FQNNGV. CDR3 length equals 15 residues. CDR3 loop: CASSFGLVEINEQFF. The DNA for the CDR3 is TGTGCCAGCAGCTTCGGCCTAGTAGAAATCAATGAGCAGTTCTTC.

This chain links TRBV7-3 with TRBJ2-5; perhaps D is TRBD1 or TRBD2 (5 bases each). This CDR3 region has 15 residues. Trimming took off 2 bases at V and 6 bases at J, with 16 bases between the two ends. CDR1 and CDR2 from the germline V gene are SGHTA and FQGTGA. The DNA for the CDR3 is TGTGCCAGCAGCTTAGGGGCCCCACCGGGGAAGACCCAGTACTTC. Protein: CASSLGAPPGKTQYF. Combining the CDR3 with reference TRBV7-3 and TRBJ2-5 gives the whole variable domain GAGVSQTPSNKVTEKGKYVELRCDPISGHTALYWYRQSLGQGPEFLIYFQGTGAADDSGLPNDRFFAVRPEGSVSTLKIQRTERGDSAVYLCASSLGAPPGKTQYFGPGTRLLVL.

The chain couples TRBV30 to TRBJ1-5, with a tentative D call TRBD1 (5 bases). Germline V CDR1 and CDR2: GTSNPN, SVGIG (reference sequence). The CDR3 has 14 residues. Between the trimmed V and J ends, which lost 2 bases and 9 bases, there was a span of 17 bases. DNA of the CDR3: TGTGCCTGGAGTAAGGGGACGTCCCTACGGCCCCAGCATTTT. It translates to CAWSKGTSLRPQHF.

The CDR3 spells CASSLGGQIYEQYF. The CDR3, as DNA: TGCGCCAGCAGCTTGGGTGGACAGATCTACGAGCAGTACTTC. This chain joins TRBV5-1 and TRBJ2-7; D is possibly TRBD1 (6 bases). Trimming left V 0 bases short and J 3 bases short, with 10 bases between. This CDR3 contains 14 residues. Germline CDR1 reads SGHRS; CDR2 reads YFSETQ. Full variable domain (outside the CDR3, taken from reference TRBV5-1 and TRBJ2-7): KAGVTQTPRYLIKTRGQQVTLSCSPISGHRSVSWYQQTPGQGLQFLFEYFSETQRNKGNFPGRFSGRQFSNSRSEMNVSTLELGDSALYLCASSLGGQIYEQYFGPGTRLTVT.

The V and J genes are TRBV7-8 and TRBJ1-3, with TRBD1 identical over 9 bases. Germline V gene lookup returns CDR1 SGHVS and CDR2 FQNEAQ. V gave up 3 bases and J gave up 3 bases; unmatched junction bases: 9. The CDR3 has 17 residues. The CDR3 here is CASSFRSRTGDGNTIYF. In nucleotides, the CDR3 is TGTGCCAGCAGCTTTCGCTCAAGGACAGGGGATGGAAACACCATATATTTT.

The chain carries TRBV5-7 and TRBJ2-5; 11 bases map to TRBD2. TRBV5-7 is classed as an ORF, of uncertain function. V gave up 5 bases and J gave up 8 bases; unmatched junction bases: 5. There are 13 residues in the CDR3. The CDR3 reads CASSSGRVGTQYF. The CDR3 DNA sequence: TGTGCCAGCAGTAGCGGGAGGGTAGGAACCCAGTACTTC.

V gene TRBV19 combines with J gene TRBJ2-6, with D maybe TRBD1 (6 bases). The germline V gene encodes CDR1 LNHDA and CDR2 SQIVND (reference sequence). V dropped 1 base and J dropped 5 bases, with 18 bases sitting between them. The CDR3 extends over 18 amino acids. CDR3 sequence: CASSIALRQGRRANVLTF. Here the CDR3 DNA reads TGTGCCAGTAGTATAGCCCTGAGGCAGGGGCGAAGGGCCAACGTCCTGACTTTC. Complete variable domain (other parts from reference TRBV19 and TRBJ2-6): DGGITQSPKYLFRKEGQNVTLSCEQNLNHDAMYWYRQDPGQGLRLIYYSQIVNDFQKGDIAEGYSVSREKKESFPLTVTSAQKNPTAFYLCASSIALRQGRRANVLTFGAGSRLTVL.

This chain links TRBV6-5 with TRBJ1-1; D is unresolved. The CDR3 is 13 residues long. With 4 bases removed from V and 1 base from J, the gap between germline ends came to 7 bases. CDR1 MNHEY and CDR2 SVGAGI come from the germline V gene. The CDR3 sequence: CASSLSRNTEAFF. In nucleotides, the CDR3 is TGTGCCAGCAGTTTGAGTAGGAACACTGAAGCTTTCTTT.

The V gene is TRBV19, the J gene TRBJ2-6, with 8 bases fitting TRBD2. Germline loops: CDR1 LNHDA, CDR2 SQIVND (reference sequence). CDR3 length: 15 residues. V gave up 6 bases and J gave up 0 bases; unmatched junction bases: 1. In DNA form, the CDR3 reads TGTGCCAGTAGCGGGACTAGCTCTGGGGCCAACGTCCTGACTTTC. It encodes CASSGTSSGANVLTF. The full variable domain, with the rest looked up from reference TRBV19 and TRBJ2-6, is DGGITQSPKYLFRKEGQNVTLSCEQNLNHDAMYWYRQDPGQGLRLIYYSQIVNDFQKGDIAEGYSVSREKKESFPLTVTSAQKNPTAFYLCASSGTSSGANVLTFGAGSRLTVL.

This rearrangement joins TRBV21-1 to TRBJ2-1; the table's D call, TRBD2, was not checked against the DNA. TRBV21-1 is described as a pseudogene. CDR3 length: 15 residues. In DNA, the CDR3 is TGTGCCAGCAGCAAAGATGCCAGCGGGAGCAATGAGCAGTTCTTC. This gives the protein CASSKDASGSNEQFF.

The chain joins TRBV4-1 to TRBJ2-7, with a weak D call TRBD1 (6 bases). The germline CDR1 and CDR2 sequences are MGHRA and YSYEKL. Trimming cost V 4 bases and J 2 bases, with 15 bases left between them. The CDR3 is made up of 15 amino acids. The CDR3 DNA follows: TGCGCCAGCAGCCCAGGGGTAGCAAACCCCTACGAGCAGTACTTC. Protein product: CASSPGVANPYEQYF.

The V call is TRBV29-1, the J call TRBJ2-7; no clear D gene. CDR3 length: 12 amino acids. V lost 7 bases to trimming and J lost 1 base, with 11 bases between them. CDR1 and CDR2 (germline): SQVTM, ANQGSEA. This chain's CDR3 is CSASTGSYEQYF. The CDR3 DNA sequence: TGCAGCGCTAGTACGGGTTCCTACGAGCAGTACTTC.

V usage is TRBV5-6 and J usage is TRBJ1-5, with TRBD1 matching over 7 bases. The germline CDR1 and CDR2 sequences are SGHDT and YYEEEE. The CDR3 spans 18 residues. V dropped 2 bases and J dropped 4; count of bases not matched to a gene: 15. CDR3 DNA: TGTGCCAGCAGCTTATTAGGGGGCACGGAGTCTTCGAATCAGCCCCAGCATTTT. Residues: CASSLLGGTESSNQPQHF.

The J gene is TRBJ1-1, the V gene TRBV10-2; 9 bases map to TRBD1. The CDR3 has 13 amino acids. The junction had 0 bases not matched to a gene; V was cut back by 4 bases and J by 3 bases. In germline, CDR1 is WSHSY, CDR2 SAAADI. CDR3 bases: TGCGCCAGCAGTGGGGACAGGGACACTGAAGCTTTCTTT. Protein: CASSGDRDTEAFF.

This chain joins TRBV25-1 and TRBJ2-5; D is uncertain. There are 10 residues in the CDR3. V lost 7 bases and J 13 bases, leaving 13 bases between the germline ends. CDR1 is MGHDK, CDR2 SYGVNS, per germline. This CDR3 reads CASIGLPMYF. The CDR3 DNA sequence: TGTGCCAGCATTGGGCTCCCGATGTACTTC.